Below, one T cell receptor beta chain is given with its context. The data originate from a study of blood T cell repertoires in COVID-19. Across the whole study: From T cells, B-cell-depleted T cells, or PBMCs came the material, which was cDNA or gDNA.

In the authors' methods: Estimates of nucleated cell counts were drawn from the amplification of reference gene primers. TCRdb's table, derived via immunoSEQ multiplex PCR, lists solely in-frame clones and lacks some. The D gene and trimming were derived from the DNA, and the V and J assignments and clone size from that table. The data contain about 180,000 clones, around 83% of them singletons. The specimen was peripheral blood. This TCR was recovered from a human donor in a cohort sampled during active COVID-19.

Here the CDR3 reads CASSKALWGQIYGYTF. The CDR3, as DNA: TGTGCCAGCAGCAAAGCGCTTTGGGGGCAGATATATGGCTACACCTTC. The rearrangement joins TRBV21-1 to TRBJ1-2; TRBD1, the table's D call, was not compared with the DNA. TRBV21-1 is a pseudogene locus. The CDR3 length is 16 residues.